These T cell receptor beta chains were read from a single sample in a study of early T cells in non-severe SARS-CoV-2 infection. TCRdb re-called the 5' RACE reads with MiXCR, one entry per CDR3 protein. Here the sample spans 74,000 or so distinct CDR3 sequences, 11% being singletons. Input material: whole blood. The receptor source for this set is an adult who was a healthcare worker with PCR-confirmed SARS-CoV-2 infection or an uninfected control (not recorded which). Both conserved end residues are part of each CDR3. Fields, in order: clone size, J gene, V gene, CDR3 protein. The size entry is marked missing in some rows and otherwise reads once, few, many or a size class.

-	TRBJ2-2	TRBV7-9	CASSFALAGATGELFF
many	TRBJ2-7	TRBV28	CASRYGTYEQYF
many	TRBJ1-4	TRBV5-1	CASSPDRPATNEKLFF
many	TRBJ1-1	TRBV13	CASSLRGAKNTEAFF
-	TRBJ2-5	TRBV6-1	CASRRARNSETQYF
few	TRBJ2-7	TRBV29-1	CSFSDHTGEQYF
few	TRBJ2-5	TRBV7-3	CASSWRGQGAEETQYF
many	TRBJ2-7	TRBV11-2	CASSSGTTGSEQYF
-	TRBJ2-7	TRBV6-5	CASSYGGSDSHEQYF
many	TRBJ2-1	TRBV4-1	CASSQAPTSGGSMEQFF
-	TRBJ2-7	TRBV6-6	CASSYSGQQKEQYF
-	TRBJ2-1	TRBV5-8	CASSPQGRGQFF
-	TRBJ2-1	TRBV3-1	CASSQTLANEQFF
many	TRBJ2-7	TRBV7-8	CASSMQTTPTYEQYF
-	TRBJ2-4	TRBV20-1	CSANEATPKNIQYF
few	TRBJ1-6	TRBV20-1	CSARGGVLSPLHF
many	TRBJ2-5	TRBV12-3/TRBV12-4	CASSSTSYETQYF
many	TRBJ1-5	TRBV7-3	CASSTHGSGSNQPQHF
many	TRBJ2-1	TRBV2	CASSVPGKTYNEQFF
many	TRBJ2-3	TRBV7-9	CASSPGLAGAPSTDTQYF
-	TRBJ2-7	TRBV7-8	CASSLAGQVSYEQYF
many	TRBJ2-3	TRBV7-3	CASSSPTSGGTDTQYF
-	TRBJ2-7	TRBV5-1	CASSVNPGAKEQYF
many	TRBJ2-1	TRBV23-1	CASSQSTGSSYNEQFF
few	TRBJ2-3	TRBV10-3	CAISPPGTDTQYF
few	TRBJ2-1	TRBV28	CASSLEGAGNEQFF
few	TRBJ2-7	TRBV28	CASSPWGYEQYF
few	TRBJ2-3	TRBV7-2	CASSLPQTGGDTQYF
many	TRBJ2-2	TRBV11-2	CASSDRARGDTGELFF
many	TRBJ2-1	TRBV7-8	CASSLTSGRIGSYNEQFF
many	TRBJ2-7	TRBV28	CASSSPEGGRAAYEQYF
few	TRBJ2-1	TRBV12-3/TRBV12-4	CASRRAGTSGNNEQFF
many	TRBJ2-7	TRBV13	CASSLGLEPPVQYF
few	TRBJ2-1	TRBV7-9	CASSLLGSGSFDEQFF
many	TRBJ2-7	TRBV11-2	CASSLGPALAEQYF
-	TRBJ2-2	TRBV10-2	CASSDPSGSGTGELFF
few	TRBJ2-5	TRBV5-1	CASSLMTRETQYF
many	TRBJ2-7	TRBV29-1	CSVDTPRGGGSFEQYF
many	TRBJ2-7	TRBV3-1	CASSPRTSGPTYEQYF
-	TRBJ2-3	TRBV11-2	CASSFGSLLSTDTQYF
many	TRBJ1-2	TRBV4-1	CASSQVTGMNYGYTF
many	TRBJ2-1	TRBV12-3/TRBV12-4	CASSLVRASGGAEQFF
many	TRBJ2-5	TRBV4-1	CASSQEPGVGETQYF
-	TRBJ2-7	TRBV11-2	CASSLGPGISTYEQYF
-	TRBJ2-3	TRBV5-1	CASSLTTSGTDTQYF
-	TRBJ1-3	TRBV6-5	CASSYGQGNTIYF
many	TRBJ1-2	TRBV6-1	CASSEYYGYTF
-	TRBJ1-6	TRBV3-1	CASSPRTGGRDSPLHF